This T cell receptor (beta chain) originates from a study of cytomegalovirus exposure and HLA in healthy donors. Study details: Genetic ancestry analysis placed around 76% of the roughly 400 donors that were genotyped in the Caucasian-associated cluster.

Researchers ran the PCR with 60 Vbeta and 13 Jbeta primers. Generated by immunoSEQ multiplex PCR, the TCRdb table keeps only in-frame clones and is missing some. The sample consists of a few hundred thousand clones, under 80% of them appearing once. The V end lost 6 bases, the J end lost 0 bases, and 9 bases lay between the germline ends. Germline assignment: CDR1 SQVTM and CDR2 ANQGSEA. The CDR3 length is 13 residues. The source of this sequence is a female donor in good health and CMV-seronegative. Sequenced input: PBMCs. The V call is TRBV29-1, the J call TRBJ2-1; tentatively, D is TRBD2 (5 bases). CDR3 sequence reads: CSVRAVSYNEQFF. The CDR3 DNA reads TGCAGCGTACGAGCGGTCTCCTACAATGAGCAGTTCTTC.